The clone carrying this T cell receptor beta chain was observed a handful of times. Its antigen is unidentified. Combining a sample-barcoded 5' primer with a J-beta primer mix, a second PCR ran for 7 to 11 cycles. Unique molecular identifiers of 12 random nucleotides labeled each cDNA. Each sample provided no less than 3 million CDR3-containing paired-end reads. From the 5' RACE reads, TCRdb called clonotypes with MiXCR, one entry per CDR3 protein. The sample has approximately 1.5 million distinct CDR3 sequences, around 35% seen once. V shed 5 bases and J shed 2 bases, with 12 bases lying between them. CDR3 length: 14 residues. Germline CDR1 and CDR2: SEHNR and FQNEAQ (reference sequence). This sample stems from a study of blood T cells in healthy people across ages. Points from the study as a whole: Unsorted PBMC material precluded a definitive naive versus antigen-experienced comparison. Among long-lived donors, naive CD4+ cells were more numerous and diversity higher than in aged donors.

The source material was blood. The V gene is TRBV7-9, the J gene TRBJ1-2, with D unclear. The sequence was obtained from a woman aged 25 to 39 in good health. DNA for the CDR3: TGTGCCAGCAGCAGCCGACGGGGAAACTATGGCTACACCTTC. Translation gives CASSSRRGNYGYTF.